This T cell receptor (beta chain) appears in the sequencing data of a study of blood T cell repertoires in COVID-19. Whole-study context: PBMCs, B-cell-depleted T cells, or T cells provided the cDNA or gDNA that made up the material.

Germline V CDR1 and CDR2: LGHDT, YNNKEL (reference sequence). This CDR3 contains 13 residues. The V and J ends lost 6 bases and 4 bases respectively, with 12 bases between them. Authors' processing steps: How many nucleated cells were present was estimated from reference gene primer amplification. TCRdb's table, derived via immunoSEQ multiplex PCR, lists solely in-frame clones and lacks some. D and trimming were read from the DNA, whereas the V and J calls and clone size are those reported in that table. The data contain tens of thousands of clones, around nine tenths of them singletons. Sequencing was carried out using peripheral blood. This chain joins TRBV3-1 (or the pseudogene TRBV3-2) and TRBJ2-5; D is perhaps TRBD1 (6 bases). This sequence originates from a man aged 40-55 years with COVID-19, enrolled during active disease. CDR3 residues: CASRTGKRETQYF. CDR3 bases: TGTGCCAGCAGGACAGGAAAACGAGAGACCCAGTACTTC.